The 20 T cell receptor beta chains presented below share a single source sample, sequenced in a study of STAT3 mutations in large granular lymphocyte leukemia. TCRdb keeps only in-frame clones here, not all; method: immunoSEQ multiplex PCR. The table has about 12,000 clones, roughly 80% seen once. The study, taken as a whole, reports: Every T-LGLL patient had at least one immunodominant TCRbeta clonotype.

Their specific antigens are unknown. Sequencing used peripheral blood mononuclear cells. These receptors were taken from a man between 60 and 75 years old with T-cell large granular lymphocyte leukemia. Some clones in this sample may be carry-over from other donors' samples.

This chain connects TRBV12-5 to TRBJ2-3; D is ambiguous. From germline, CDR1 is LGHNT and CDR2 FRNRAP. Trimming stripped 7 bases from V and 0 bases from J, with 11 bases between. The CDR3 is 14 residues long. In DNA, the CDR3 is TGTGCTAGTGAGGAGACTCCTAGCACAGATACGCAGTATTTT. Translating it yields CASEETPSTDTQYF.

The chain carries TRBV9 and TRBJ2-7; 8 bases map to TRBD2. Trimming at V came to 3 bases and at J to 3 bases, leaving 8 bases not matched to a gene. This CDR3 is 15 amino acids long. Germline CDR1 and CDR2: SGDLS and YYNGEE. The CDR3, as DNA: TGTGCCAGCAGCGCGGGACTAGAAGAAGGCTACGAGCAGTACTTC. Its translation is CASSAGLEEGYEQYF.

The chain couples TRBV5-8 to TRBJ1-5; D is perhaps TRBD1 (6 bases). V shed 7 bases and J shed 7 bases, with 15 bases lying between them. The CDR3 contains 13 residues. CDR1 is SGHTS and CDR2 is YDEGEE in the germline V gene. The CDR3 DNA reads TGTGCCAGCGGACGGGGGCGCGGGCAGCCCCAGCATTTT. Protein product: CASGRGRGQPQHF.

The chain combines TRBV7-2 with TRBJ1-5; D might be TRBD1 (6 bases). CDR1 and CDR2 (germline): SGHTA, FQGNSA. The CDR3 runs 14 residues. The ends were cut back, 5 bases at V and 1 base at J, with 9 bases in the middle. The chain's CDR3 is CASSAGTSNQPQHF. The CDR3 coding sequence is TGTGCCAGCAGCGCCGGGACAAGCAATCAGCCCCAGCATTTT.

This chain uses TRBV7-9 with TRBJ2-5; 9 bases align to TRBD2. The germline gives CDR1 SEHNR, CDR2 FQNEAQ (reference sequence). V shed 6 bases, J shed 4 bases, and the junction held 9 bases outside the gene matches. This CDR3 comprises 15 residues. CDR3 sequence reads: CASSPQSGRRETQYF. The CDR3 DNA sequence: TGTGCCAGCAGTCCCCAAAGCGGGAGGAGAGAGACCCAGTACTTC. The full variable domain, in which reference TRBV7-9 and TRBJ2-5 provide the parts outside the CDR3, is DTGVSQNPRHKITKRGQNVTFRCDPISEHNRLYWYRQTLGQGPEFLTYFQNEAQLEKSRLLSDRFSAERPKGSFSTLEIQRTEQGDSAMYLCASSPQSGRRETQYFGPGTRLLVL.

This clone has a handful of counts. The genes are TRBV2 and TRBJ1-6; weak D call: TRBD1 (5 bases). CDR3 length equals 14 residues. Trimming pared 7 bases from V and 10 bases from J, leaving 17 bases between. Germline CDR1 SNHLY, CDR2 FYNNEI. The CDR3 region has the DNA TGTGCCAGCAAAGGGCCAGGGAGTGAATCACCCCTCCACTTT. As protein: CASKGPGSESPLHF.

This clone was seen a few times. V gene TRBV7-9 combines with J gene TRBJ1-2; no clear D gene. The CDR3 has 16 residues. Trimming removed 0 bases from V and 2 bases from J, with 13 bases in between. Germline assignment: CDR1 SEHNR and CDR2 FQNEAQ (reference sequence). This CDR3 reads CASSLAEGSGNYGYTF. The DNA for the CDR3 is TGTGCCAGCAGCTTAGCAGAGGGCAGTGGGAACTATGGCTACACCTTC.

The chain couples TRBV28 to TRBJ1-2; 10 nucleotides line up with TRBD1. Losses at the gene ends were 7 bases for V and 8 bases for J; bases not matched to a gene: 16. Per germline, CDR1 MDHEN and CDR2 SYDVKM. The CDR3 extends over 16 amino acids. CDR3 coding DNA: TGTGCCAGCACCCAGCCCTCGGGACAGGGGACAAAAGGCTACACCTTC. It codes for CASTQPSGQGTKGYTF.

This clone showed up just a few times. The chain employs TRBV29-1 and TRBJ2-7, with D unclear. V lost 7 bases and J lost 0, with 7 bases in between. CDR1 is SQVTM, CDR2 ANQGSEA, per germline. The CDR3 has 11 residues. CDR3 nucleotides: TGCAGCGCCCGAAGCTCCTACGAGCAGTACTTC. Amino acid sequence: CSARSSYEQYF.

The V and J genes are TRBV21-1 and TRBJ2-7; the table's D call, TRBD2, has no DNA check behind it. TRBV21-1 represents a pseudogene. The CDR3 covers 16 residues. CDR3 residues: CASSQEGRGRGGEQYF. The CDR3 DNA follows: TGTGCCAGCAGCCAGGAGGGGCGGGGCCGGGGAGGCGAGCAGTACTTC.

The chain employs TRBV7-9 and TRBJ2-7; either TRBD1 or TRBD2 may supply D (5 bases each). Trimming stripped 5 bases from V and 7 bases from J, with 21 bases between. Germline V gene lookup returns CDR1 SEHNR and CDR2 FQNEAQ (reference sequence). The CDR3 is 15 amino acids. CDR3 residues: CASSKVQRGAGEQYF. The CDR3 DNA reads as TGTGCCAGCAGCAAAGTTCAGAGGGGCGCGGGTGAGCAGTACTTC.

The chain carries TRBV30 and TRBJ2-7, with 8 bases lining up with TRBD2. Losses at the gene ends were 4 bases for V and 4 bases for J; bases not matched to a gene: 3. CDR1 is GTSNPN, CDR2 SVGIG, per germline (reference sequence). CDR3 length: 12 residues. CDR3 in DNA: TGTGCCTGGACTAGCGGGTCATACGAGCAGTACTTC. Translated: CAWTSGSYEQYF.

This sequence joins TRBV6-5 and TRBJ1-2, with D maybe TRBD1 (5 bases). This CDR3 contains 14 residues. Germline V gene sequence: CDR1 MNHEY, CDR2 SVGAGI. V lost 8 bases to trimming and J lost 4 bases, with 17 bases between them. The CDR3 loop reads CASRLGGGGYGYTF. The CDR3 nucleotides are TGTGCCAGCCGACTAGGTGGGGGAGGCTATGGCTACACCTTC.

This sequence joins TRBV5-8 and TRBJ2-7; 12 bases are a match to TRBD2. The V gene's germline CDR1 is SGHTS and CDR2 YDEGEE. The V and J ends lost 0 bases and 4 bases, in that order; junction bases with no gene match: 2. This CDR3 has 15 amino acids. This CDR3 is CASSLGLAGVYEQYF. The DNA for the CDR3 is TGTGCCAGCAGCTTGGGACTAGCGGGAGTTTACGAGCAGTACTTC.

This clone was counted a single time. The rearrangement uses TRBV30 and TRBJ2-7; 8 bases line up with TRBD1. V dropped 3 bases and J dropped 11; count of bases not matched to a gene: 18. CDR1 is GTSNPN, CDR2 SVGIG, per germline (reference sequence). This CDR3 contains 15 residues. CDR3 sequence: CAWSGQGNPTGREYF. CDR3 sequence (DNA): TGTGCCTGGAGCGGACAGGGAAACCCTACTGGTAGGGAGTACTTC.

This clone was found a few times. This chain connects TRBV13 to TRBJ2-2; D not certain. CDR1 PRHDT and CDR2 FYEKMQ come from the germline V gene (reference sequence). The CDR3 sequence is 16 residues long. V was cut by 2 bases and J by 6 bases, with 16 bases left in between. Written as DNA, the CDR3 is TGTGCCAGCAGCTTACGAAGTTTTCTTGTGGCCGGGGAGCTGTTTTTT. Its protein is CASSLRSFLVAGELFF.

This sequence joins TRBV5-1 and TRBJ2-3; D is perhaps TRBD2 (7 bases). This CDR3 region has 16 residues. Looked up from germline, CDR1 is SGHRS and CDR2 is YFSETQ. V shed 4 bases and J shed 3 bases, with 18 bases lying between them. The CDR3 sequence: CASSRGGAGMTDTQYF. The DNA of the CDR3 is TGCGCCAGCAGCAGGGGGGGGGCTGGAATGACAGATACGCAGTATTTT.

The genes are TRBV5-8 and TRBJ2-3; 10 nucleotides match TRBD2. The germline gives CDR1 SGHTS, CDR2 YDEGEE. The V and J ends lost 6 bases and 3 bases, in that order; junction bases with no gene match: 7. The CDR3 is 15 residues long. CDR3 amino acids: CASISPGLATDTQYF. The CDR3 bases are TGTGCCAGCATATCACCGGGACTAGCGACAGATACGCAGTATTTT. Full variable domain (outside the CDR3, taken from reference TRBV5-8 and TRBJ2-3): EAGVTQSPTHLIKTRGQQATLRCSPISGHTSVYWYQQALGLGLQFLLWYDEGEERNRGNFPPRFSGRQFPNYSSELNVNALELEDSALYLCASISPGLATDTQYFGPGTRLTVL.

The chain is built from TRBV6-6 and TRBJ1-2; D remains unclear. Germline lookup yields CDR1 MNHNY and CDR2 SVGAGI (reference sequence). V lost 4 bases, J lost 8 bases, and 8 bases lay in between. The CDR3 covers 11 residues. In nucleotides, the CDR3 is TGTGCCAGCAGTTTGCCAAAAGGCTACACCTTC. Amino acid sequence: CASSLPKGYTF.

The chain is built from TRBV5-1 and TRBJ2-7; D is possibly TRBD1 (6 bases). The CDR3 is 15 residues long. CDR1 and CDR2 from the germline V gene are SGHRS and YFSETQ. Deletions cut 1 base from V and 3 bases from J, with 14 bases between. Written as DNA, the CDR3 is TGCGCCAGCAGCTTGCCCGAGGCACAGGGCTACGAGCAGTACTTC. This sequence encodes CASSLPEAQGYEQYF.